Each of the 30 T cell receptor beta chains below was sequenced from the same sample in a study of blood T cell repertoires in COVID-19. Data came from immunoSEQ multiplex PCR; TCRdb stores just in-frame clones and leaves some out. Seen here are more than 300,000 clones, more than 70% observed once, and the top ten hold 8% to 13%. Sequencing input: peripheral blood. The receptors were gathered from a woman aged 25 to 39 with COVID-19, enrolled during active disease.

V is TRBV19 and J is TRBJ1-1; no reliable D call. Deletions cut 5 bases from V and 6 bases from J, with 19 bases between. The germline gives CDR1 LNHDA, CDR2 SQIVND (reference sequence). The CDR3 runs to 15 residues. As DNA, the CDR3 is TGTGCCAGTAGTTCCCTCTTGTCGTTCGGGGCTGAAGCTTTCTTT. Its protein is CASSSLLSFGAEAFF.

The rearrangement links TRBV30 to TRBJ2-2, with a tentative D call TRBD1 (6 bases). The CDR3 runs to 13 residues. The germline CDR1 and CDR2 sequences are GTSNPN and SVGIG (reference sequence). Trimming took 3 bases from V and 6 from J, leaving 11 bases between them. The DNA for the CDR3 is TGTGCCTGGAGGAAACCAGGGGCCGGGGAGCTGTTTTTT. This translates into CAWRKPGAGELFF.

J is TRBJ2-2 and V is TRBV11-2; perhaps TRBD2 as D (7 bases). The CDR3 is 17 amino acids. Germline CDR1 SGHAT, CDR2 FQNNGV. V shed 6 bases and J shed 4 bases, with 21 bases lying between them. CDR3 sequence (DNA): TGTGCCAGCAGTACAGGACAGTGGGGGGAGGGCACCGGGGAGCTGTTTTTT. It translates to CASSTGQWGEGTGELFF.

The chain recombines TRBV4-2 with TRBJ2-3; TRBD2 matches at 9 bases. The CDR3 is 15 residues long. The V gene's germline CDR1 is LGHNA and CDR2 YNFKEQ. V lost 0 bases to trimming and J lost 4 bases; unmatched junction nucleotides: 2. CDR3 in amino acids: CASSQDAGGPDTQYF. CDR3 DNA sequence: TGTGCCAGCAGCCAAGATGCGGGAGGGCCAGATACGCAGTATTTT.

The V and J genes are TRBV5-4 and TRBJ2-7, with D possibly being TRBD1 (6 bases). This CDR3 is 13 amino acids long. V was pared by 2 bases and J by 6 bases, with 12 bases between. Germline V lookup: CDR1 SGHNT, CDR2 YYREEE (reference sequence). For the CDR3, the DNA is TGTGCCAGCAGCTTCCCGGACAGAACCGAGCAGTACTTC. It translates to CASSFPDRTEQYF.

The gene calls are TRBV10-3 and TRBJ2-3; D perhaps matches TRBD2 (6 bases). CDR3 length equals 15 residues. With 4 bases removed from V and 7 bases from J, the gap between germline ends came to 18 bases. Germline loops: CDR1 ENHRY, CDR2 SYGVKD. CDR3 in amino acids: CAISGTTIEGYTQYF. The CDR3 DNA reads as TGTGCCATCAGTGGGACTACTATCGAAGGGTATACGCAGTATTTT.

The rearrangement links TRBV27 to TRBJ1-2; D not certain. There are 15 residues in the CDR3. Germline V lookup: CDR1 MNHEY, CDR2 SMNVEV (reference sequence). V was trimmed by 2 bases and J by 6 bases, leaving 16 bases between them. The CDR3 nucleotides read TGTGCCAGCAGTTTAAGTCAGGCCACCAGCCATGGCTACACCTTC. Translating gives CASSLSQATSHGYTF.

The CDR3 DNA sequence: TGTGCCAGTAGTGACAGGAGAAATAACTACGAGCAGTACTTC. This codes for CASSDRRNNYEQYF. V gene TRBV19 combines with J gene TRBJ2-7, with D possibly being TRBD1 (6 bases). CDR1 and CDR2 from the germline V gene are LNHDA and SQIVND (reference sequence). Trimming cost V 5 bases and J 3 bases, with 14 bases left between them. This CDR3 contains 14 residues.

The CDR3 reads CASSHRGHPADSPLHF. The CDR3 DNA follows: TGCGCCAGCAGTCATCGTGGACATCCCGCGGATTCACCCCTCCACTTT. This chain links TRBV23-1 with TRBJ1-6; maybe TRBD1 (5 bases). TRBV23-1 is noted as an ORF with a role that remains uncertain. This CDR3 has 16 residues. The V and J ends lost 3 bases and 8 bases respectively, with 17 bases between them.

The chain joins TRBV5-1 to TRBJ2-7; 8 bases are a match to TRBD1. The length of the CDR3 is 14 residues. V shed 5 bases and J 5 bases; nucleotides not matched to a gene: 9. Germline CDR1 and CDR2: SGHRS and YFSETQ. The CDR3: CASRPDRVRDEQYF. Here the CDR3 DNA reads TGCGCCAGCAGACCGGACAGGGTTCGGGACGAGCAGTACTTC.

The V and J genes are TRBV7-9 and TRBJ2-6; tentatively, D is TRBD1 (6 bases). Trimming stripped 3 bases from V and 4 bases from J, with 10 bases between. In germline, CDR1 is SEHNR, CDR2 FQNEAQ (reference sequence). This CDR3 comprises 15 residues. The CDR3 reads CASSFHRDGANVLTF. The CDR3 region has the DNA TGTGCCAGCAGCTTCCACAGGGACGGGGCCAACGTCCTGACTTTC.

This chain joins TRBV27 and TRBJ1-2; possible D gene TRBD1, 5 bases. This CDR3 comprises 13 residues. Per the germline V gene, CDR1 is MNHEY and CDR2 is SMNVEV (reference sequence). Deletions cut 3 bases from V and 7 bases from J, with 12 bases between. The CDR3 here is CASSFGGRGGYTF. The CDR3 region has the DNA TGTGCCAGCAGTTTCGGGGGTCGAGGTGGCTACACCTTC.

V is TRBV4-1 and J is TRBJ2-7; 10 positions agree with TRBD2. The CDR3 spans 16 residues. CDR1 and CDR2 (germline): MGHRA, YSYEKL. The V gene end was trimmed by 3 bases and the J gene end by 3 bases; junction bases not matched to a gene: 8. The CDR3 DNA reads TGCGCCAGCAGCCAGATTGGGAAGCGGGAGGGCTACGAGCAGTACTTC. Amino acids: CASSQIGKREGYEQYF.

The chain is built from TRBV28 and TRBJ1-2, with 12 bases matching TRBD1. The CDR3 is made up of 14 amino acids. The V gene's germline CDR1 is MDHEN and CDR2 SYDVKM. V lost 4 bases to trimming and J lost 7 bases; unmatched junction nucleotides: 4. The CDR3 DNA reads as TGTGCCAGCAGTTCCCCGGGACAGGGGGCTGGCTACACCTTC. Its translation: CASSSPGQGAGYTF.

The CDR3 DNA follows: TGTGCCAGCAGCTTAGCCTTACAGGAAACCTACGAGCAGTACTTC. Translating gives CASSLALQETYEQYF. The chain carries TRBV7-2 and TRBJ2-7; TRBD1 might be the D (5 bases). The CDR3 totals 15 residues. Trimming shortened V by 0 bases and J by 2 bases, and 11 bases separated the two germline ends. Germline CDR1 and CDR2: SGHTA and FQGNSA.

This chain joins TRBV18 and TRBJ2-7; 7 nucleotides align to TRBD2. V shed 3 bases and J 1 base; nucleotides not matched to a gene: 9. CDR1 and CDR2 from the germline V gene are KGHSH and LQKENI. There are 16 residues in the CDR3. DNA of the CDR3: TGTGCCAGCTCACCTGTAAGGGAGCGGGGATCCTACGAGCAGTACTTC. Its protein product is CASSPVRERGSYEQYF.

The chain has TRBV6-1 and TRBJ1-2, with D hard to call. Per the germline V gene, CDR1 is MNHNS and CDR2 is SASEGT. V lost 1 base and J lost 4, with 13 bases in between. The CDR3 length is 15 residues. CDR3 sequence: CASSEVQDPRYGYTF. DNA for the CDR3: TGTGCCAGCAGTGAAGTCCAGGATCCACGCTATGGCTACACCTTC.

The V gene is TRBV10-3, the J gene TRBJ2-3, with TRBD1 matching 8 bases. The J segment lost 1 base and the V segment lost 4 bases, leaving 1 base of the junction unmatched. CDR1 is ENHRY and CDR2 is SYGVKD in the germline V gene. There are 14 residues in the CDR3. CDR3 residues: CAISAGQGTDTQYF. Here the CDR3 DNA reads TGTGCCATCAGTGCGGGACAGGGCACAGATACGCAGTATTTT.

The rearrangement links TRBV3-1 (or the pseudogene TRBV3-2) to TRBJ2-1; 14 positions agree with TRBD2. Germline V gene sequence: CDR1 LGHDT, CDR2 YNNKEL (reference sequence). This CDR3 is built from 15 residues. J lost 7 bases, V lost 4 bases, and 3 bases had no gene match. The chain's CDR3 is CASSPGTSGRNEQFF. CDR3 bases: TGTGCCAGCAGCCCCGGGACTAGCGGGAGAAATGAGCAGTTCTTC.

This clone appeared a few times. The chain has TRBV7-8 and TRBJ1-3; no firm D call. V shed 4 bases and J shed 0 bases, with 16 bases lying between them. CDR1 and CDR2 from the germline V gene are SGHVS and FQNEAQ. The CDR3 is 17 amino acids. In nucleotides, the CDR3 is TGTGCCAGCAGCTCCCGACGGGGAACCCACTCTGGAAACACCATATATTTT. It is translated as CASSSRRGTHSGNTIYF.

This rearrangement joins TRBV5-5 to TRBJ2-2; TRBD1 matches 8 bases. Trimming at V came to 4 bases and at J to 9 bases, leaving 11 bases not matched to a gene. CDR1 and CDR2 (germline): SGHKS, YYEKEE (reference sequence). The CDR3 consists of 15 residues. CDR3 region: CASSRGQEFMWELFF. The CDR3 coding sequence is TGTGCCAGCAGCCGGGGACAGGAGTTTATGTGGGAGCTGTTTTTT.

The chain recombines TRBV14 with TRBJ2-7; 9 bases fit TRBD2. This CDR3 is built from 17 residues. Germline-derived CDR1 and CDR2 are SGHDN and FVKESK. After removal of 0 bases from V and 0 bases from J, the junction contained 6 bases not matched to a gene. CDR3 region: CASSQDPSGRSSYEQYF. CDR3 DNA: TGTGCCAGCAGCCAAGATCCCAGCGGGAGGAGCTCCTACGAGCAGTACTTC.

The chain couples TRBV30 to TRBJ1-4; D call uncertain. CDR3 size: 14 residues. Trimming removed 3 bases at V and 0 bases at J, with 8 bases between. CDR1 and CDR2 (germline): GTSNPN, SVGIG (reference sequence). CDR3 loop: CAWRAGTTNEKLFF. For the CDR3, the DNA is TGTGCCTGGAGAGCAGGTACAACTAATGAAAAACTGTTTTTT.

The chain uses TRBV25-1 and TRBJ2-7; 9 nucleotides line up with TRBD1. V shed 3 bases and J 2 bases; nucleotides not matched to a gene: 5. Germline values: CDR1 MGHDK, CDR2 SYGVNS. The CDR3 runs to 15 residues. The chain's CDR3 is CASSDATGGTYEQYF. The DNA of the CDR3 is TGTGCCAGCAGTGACGCGACAGGGGGAACCTACGAGCAGTACTTC.

The rearrangement uses TRBV19 and TRBJ1-5; 8 nucleotides match TRBD1. CDR1 is LNHDA, CDR2 SQIVND, per germline (reference sequence). Germline trimming cut 6 bases from V and 1 base from J; bases unmatched to any gene: 2. The CDR3 sequence is 14 residues long. The CDR3: CASSRTGSNQPQHF. For the CDR3, the DNA is TGTGCCAGTAGCCGGACAGGGAGCAATCAGCCCCAGCATTTT.

This clone was counted a single time. This rearrangement joins TRBV5-6 to TRBJ1-6; D remains ambiguous. V was trimmed by 3 bases and J by 8 bases, leaving 15 bases between them. Germline CDR1 and CDR2: SGHDT and YYEEEE. CDR3 length equals 15 residues. For the CDR3, the DNA is TGTGCCAGCAGCTCCCGGATATTAGCCCATTCACCCCTCCACTTT. Its translation is CASSSRILAHSPLHF.

The chain uses TRBV19 and TRBJ2-7; D possibly corresponds to TRBD1 (6 bases). Germline CDR1 LNHDA, CDR2 SQIVND (reference sequence). This CDR3 contains 13 residues. Between the trimmed V and J ends, which lost 6 bases and 0 bases, there was a span of 9 bases. The CDR3 nucleotides read TGTGCCAGTAGCTCGGGACACTCCTACGAGCAGTACTTC. Protein product: CASSSGHSYEQYF. Supplemented by reference TRBV19 and TRBJ2-7, the full variable domain reads DGGITQSPKYLFRKEGQNVTLSCEQNLNHDAMYWYRQDPGQGLRLIYYSQIVNDFQKGDIAEGYSVSREKKESFPLTVTSAQKNPTAFYLCASSSGHSYEQYFGPGTRLTVT.

The genes are TRBV30 and TRBJ2-7; 8 bases map to TRBD1. The CDR3 is 15 amino acids. The V and J ends lost 0 bases and 2 bases, in that order; junction bases with no gene match: 6. Germline-derived CDR1 and CDR2 are GTSNPN and SVGIG (reference sequence). The CDR3 coding sequence is TGTGCCTGGAGTGTAGGACAGGGTCGGACCTACGAGCAGTACTTC. Its translation: CAWSVGQGRTYEQYF.

The rearrangement uses TRBV19 and TRBJ2-2; 8 nucleotides agree with TRBD1. The CDR3 runs 16 residues. Germline V gene lookup returns CDR1 LNHDA and CDR2 SQIVND (reference sequence). V shed 1 base, J shed 6 bases, and the junction held 7 bases outside the gene matches. Here the CDR3 reads CASSIGRQGPAGELFF. CDR3 sequence (DNA): TGTGCCAGTAGTATAGGGCGACAGGGGCCCGCCGGGGAGCTGTTTTTT.

The table lists this clone with a count of one. The chain links TRBV29-1 to TRBJ2-3, with D perhaps TRBD2 (6 bases). The V end lost 8 bases, the J end lost 5 bases, and 14 bases lay between the germline ends. Germline lookup yields CDR1 SQVTM and CDR2 ANQGSEA. This CDR3 contains 12 residues. This CDR3 is CSWGRRGDTQYF. The CDR3 nucleotides are TGCAGCTGGGGAAGGAGGGGAGATACGCAGTATTTT.